The clone carrying this T cell receptor beta chain was observed a handful of times. The antigen remains undetermined. MiXCR was run by TCRdb on the RT-PCR reads, yielding one entry per CDR3 protein. The data show about 480,000 distinct CDR3 sequences, 13% seen once. These data belong to a study of response to subunit inactivated influenza vaccine. Study conclusions and caveats: Authors suggested few new T cells are recruited by each seasonal influenza vaccination.

This sequence was found in a man between 50 and 59 years old who received an inactivated influenza vaccine. Material: PBMCs from blood, obtained about 6 weeks after vaccination.

The CDR3 coding sequence is TGCAGTGCTAGAGAGTGGCAGCTTAACACTGAAGCTTTCTTT. This codes for CSAREWQLNTEAFF. The chain joins TRBV20-1 to TRBJ1-1; D gene unclear. CDR1 and CDR2 from the germline V gene are DFQATT and SNEGSKA (reference sequence). Trimming stripped 0 bases from V and 2 bases from J, with 10 bases between. CDR3 length equals 14 residues.